This T cell receptor beta chain stems from a study of T-cell reconstitution after alpha-beta-depleted transplantation in children. Using unique molecular identifiers, the investigators prepared the TCRbeta library. TCRdb reprocessed the PCR reads with MiXCR, giving one entry per CDR3 protein. The sample contains 150,000 to 250,000 distinct CDR3 sequences, about 15% of which appear only once. In this sample, this clonotype turned up many times. CDR1 DFQATT and CDR2 SNEGSKA come from the germline V gene (reference sequence). Trimming took 0 bases from V and 1 from J, leaving 6 bases between them. CDR3 length: 13 amino acids.

The sequence was collected from a human donor who donated a stem cell graft to a child with acute lymphoblastic leukemia. Material: PBMCs from the stem cell graft donor, obtained from the stem cell graft. This chain connects TRBV20-1 to TRBJ1-1; unclear D gene. The CDR3: CSARESGNTEAFF. CDR3 nucleotide sequence: TGCAGTGCTAGAGAATCAGGGAACACTGAAGCTTTCTTT.